This T cell receptor beta chain emerged from a study of blood T cells in healthy people across ages. This clonotype was seen a handful of times. Its antigen is unknown. The second PCR ran roughly 7 to 12 cycles with a sample-barcoded 5' primer and J-beta primers. TCRdb passed the 5' RACE reads through MiXCR, listing each CDR3 protein once. The sample holds hundreds of thousands of distinct CDR3 sequences; 49% are singletons and the top ten take approximately 32%. General study findings and limits: Both naive CD4+ cell counts and diversity were greater in long-lived donors than in aged donors.

The source material was blood. This receptor was taken from a woman aged 60 to 75 in good health.

This CDR3 reads CASSARDQITDTQYF. The CDR3 DNA reads TGTGCCAGCAGCGCCCGGGACCAAATCACAGATACGCAGTATTTT. J is TRBJ2-3 and V is TRBV14, with D perhaps matching TRBD1 or TRBD2 (5 bases each). Between the trimmed V and J ends, which lost 5 bases and 2 bases, there was a span of 14 bases. This CDR3 comprises 15 residues. CDR1 is SGHDN, CDR2 FVKESK, per germline. The complete variable domain, with remaining parts taken from reference TRBV14 and TRBJ2-3, reads EAGVTQFPSHSVIEKGQTVTLRCDPISGHDNLYWYRRVMGKEIKFLLHFVKESKQDESGMPNNRFLAERTGGTYSTLKVQPAELEDSGVYFCASSARDQITDTQYFGPGTRLTVL.